This T cell receptor (beta chain) was sequenced in a study of blood T cell repertoires in COVID-19. Assay used: immunoSEQ multiplex PCR; TCRdb lists only in-frame clones, some missing. Here the sample spans some 100,000 clones, approximately 87% being singletons. The source is an older woman with acute or convalescent COVID-19. The sample consisted of peripheral blood.

The CDR3 spells CASSSQGGAFF. The CDR3 nucleotides are TGTGCCAGCAGCTCCCAGGGAGGTGCTTTCTTT. This sequence joins TRBV5-6 and TRBJ1-1, with a possible D match to TRBD1 (5 bases). V was pared by 3 bases and J by 11 bases, with 11 bases between. From germline, CDR1 is SGHDT and CDR2 YYEEEE. CDR3 size: 11 residues.